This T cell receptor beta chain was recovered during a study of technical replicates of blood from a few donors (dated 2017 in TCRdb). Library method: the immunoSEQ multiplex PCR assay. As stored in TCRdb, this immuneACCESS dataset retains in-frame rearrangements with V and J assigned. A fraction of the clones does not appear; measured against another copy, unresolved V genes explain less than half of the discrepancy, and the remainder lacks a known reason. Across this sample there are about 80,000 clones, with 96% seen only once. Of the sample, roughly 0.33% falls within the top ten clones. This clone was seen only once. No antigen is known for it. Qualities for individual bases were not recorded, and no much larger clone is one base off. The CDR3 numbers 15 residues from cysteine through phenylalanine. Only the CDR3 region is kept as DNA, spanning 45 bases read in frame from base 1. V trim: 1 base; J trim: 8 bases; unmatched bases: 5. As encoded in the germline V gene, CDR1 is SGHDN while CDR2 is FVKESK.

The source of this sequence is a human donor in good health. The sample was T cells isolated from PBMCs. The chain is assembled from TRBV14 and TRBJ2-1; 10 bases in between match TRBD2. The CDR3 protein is CASSQGVAGGYEQFF. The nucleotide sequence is TGTGCCAGCAGCCAAGGGGTAGCGGGAGGCTATGAGCAGTTCTTC.